This T cell receptor (beta chain) was found in a study of cytomegalovirus exposure and HLA in healthy donors. Regarding this clone: Its specificity is not known.

With V trimmed by 2 bases and J by 1 base, 13 bases remained unmatched. The CDR3 sequence is 18 residues long. The germline V gene encodes CDR1 KGHSH and CDR2 LQKENI. PCR employed 60 Vbeta and 13 Jbeta primers. The repertoire was sequenced with immunoSEQ multiplex PCR; TCRdb's copy has only in-frame clones and lacks some. The top ten hold 4% of the sample, which has 100,000 to 150,000 clones, 75% to 85% seen once. The study's findings and limits: Previous analysis showed most TCR beta V segments were productive about 87% or about 30% of the time. Fewer N-insertions than the approximately 700-donor mean were reportedly shown by an Asian-associated ancestry cluster in a later analysis. Later analysis demonstrated an association between a missense DCLRE1C variant and TCR beta V- and J-gene trimming.

Sequences were obtained from PBMCs. V is TRBV18 and J is TRBJ1-1; 7 bases agree with TRBD1. The origin of this receptor is a middle-aged woman in good health and CMV-seronegative. This chain's CDR3 is CASSPVSAGGIANTEAFF. CDR3 nucleotides: TGTGCCAGCTCACCAGTATCGGCAGGGGGAATCGCGAACACTGAAGCTTTCTTT.